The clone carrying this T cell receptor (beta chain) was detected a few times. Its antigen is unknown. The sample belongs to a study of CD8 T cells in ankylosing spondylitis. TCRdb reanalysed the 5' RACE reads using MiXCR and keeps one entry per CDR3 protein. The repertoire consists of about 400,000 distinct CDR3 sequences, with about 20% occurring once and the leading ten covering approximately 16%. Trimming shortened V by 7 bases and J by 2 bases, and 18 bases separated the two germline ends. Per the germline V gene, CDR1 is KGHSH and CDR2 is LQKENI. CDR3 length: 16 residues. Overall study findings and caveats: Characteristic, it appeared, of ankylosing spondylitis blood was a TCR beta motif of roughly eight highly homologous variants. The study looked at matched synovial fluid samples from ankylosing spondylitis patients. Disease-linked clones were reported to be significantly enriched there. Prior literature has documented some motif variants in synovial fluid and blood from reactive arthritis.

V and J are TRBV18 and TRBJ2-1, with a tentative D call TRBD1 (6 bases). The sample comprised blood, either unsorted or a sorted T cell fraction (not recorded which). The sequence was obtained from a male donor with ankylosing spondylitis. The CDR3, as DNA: TGTGCCAGCTTGTATACCCGGGACACGACCTACAATGAGCAGTTCTTC. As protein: CASLYTRDTTYNEQFF.